These 4 T cell receptor beta chains originate from one sample sequenced in a study of blood T cells in healthy people across ages. A sample-barcoded 5' primer and a J-beta primer mix were used in a second PCR of roughly 7 to 11 cycles. MiXCR, run by TCRdb on the 5' RACE reads, gives a single entry per CDR3 protein. The data contain 950,000 to 1,200,000 distinct CDR3 sequences, roughly two fifths of them singletons. The sample taken for sequencing was blood. Receptors were obtained from a young man in good health.

This clonotype was observed a few times. The V and J genes are TRBV7-3 and TRBJ1-1, with D perhaps matching TRBD1 (5 bases). Per the germline V gene, CDR1 is SGHTA and CDR2 is FQGTGA. Between the trimmed V and J ends, which lost 0 bases and 4 bases, there was a span of 12 bases. This CDR3 comprises 15 residues. The CDR3 reads CASSLTGAGSTEAFF. CDR3 DNA sequence: TGTGCCAGCAGCTTAACTGGGGCAGGGAGCACTGAAGCTTTCTTT.

The chain links TRBV7-2 to TRBJ1-1; tentative D call: TRBD1 (6 bases). This CDR3 has 19 residues. With 0 bases removed from V and 1 base from J, the gap between germline ends came to 21 bases. Looked up from germline, CDR1 is SGHTA and CDR2 is FQGNSA. This CDR3 is CASSLASTGLIVGNTEAFF. For the CDR3, the DNA is TGTGCCAGCAGCTTAGCGTCGACAGGTTTAATCGTCGGGAACACTGAAGCTTTCTTT.

The chain recombines TRBV25-1 with TRBJ1-1, with no clear D. Germline V gene sequence: CDR1 MGHDK, CDR2 SYGVNS. Trimming pared 3 bases from V and 0 bases from J, leaving 14 bases between. This CDR3 region has 16 residues. In nucleotides, the CDR3 is TGTGCCAGCAGTGATCCTGACGGTACATTGAACACTGAAGCTTTCTTT. This codes for CASSDPDGTLNTEAFF. The variable domain in full, completed from reference TRBV25-1 and TRBJ1-1, reads EADIYQTPRYLVIGTGKKITLECSQTMGHDKMYWYQQDPGMELHLIHYSYGVNSTEKGDLSSESTVSRIRTEHFPLTLESARPSHTSQYLCASSDPDGTLNTEAFFGQGTRLTVV.

This clonotype was seen a few times. V and J are TRBV5-5 and TRBJ2-1; the match to TRBD1 covers 8 bases. This CDR3 has 15 residues. V gave up 3 bases and J gave up 9 bases; unmatched junction bases: 11. From germline, CDR1 is SGHKS and CDR2 YYEKEE (reference sequence). CDR3 amino acids: CASSSVGQAFGEQFF. CDR3 DNA sequence: TGTGCCAGCAGCTCTGTGGGACAGGCTTTCGGTGAGCAGTTCTTC.